The 16 T cell receptor beta chains below come from one sample, sequenced in a study of long-term antiretroviral therapy in people with HIV. The assay, immunoSEQ v3.0, was run at survey level. Here immunoSEQ multiplex PCR was the method, and the copy in TCRdb shows in-frame clones only, minus some. Here the sample spans 21,000 or so clones, about 80% being singletons. The material sequenced was unsorted PBMCs, taken 0.3 years after starting antiretroviral therapy. Receptor source: a man aged 50 to 60 with HIV.

This chain links TRBV9 with TRBJ2-2; 11 bases agree with TRBD2. Germline CDR1 and CDR2: SGDLS and YYNGEE. The CDR3 totals 21 residues. Germline trimming cut 0 bases from V and 0 bases from J; bases unmatched to any gene: 13. The CDR3 protein is CASSVGIPGLAEIANTGELFF. The CDR3 bases are TGTGCCAGCAGCGTAGGCATACCGGGACTAGCGGAGATCGCGAACACCGGGGAGCTGTTTTTT.

The chain combines TRBV27 with TRBJ2-2, with 7 nucleotides matching TRBD1. The germline V gene has CDR1 MNHEY and CDR2 SMNVEV (reference sequence). The trim removed 5 bases at V and 5 bases at J, leaving 8 bases unmatched. The CDR3 extends over 15 amino acids. The DNA of the CDR3 is TGTGCCAGCAGTAGCTTGACAGGGCGGACCGGGGAGCTGTTTTTT. Encoded protein: CASSSLTGRTGELFF.

V usage is TRBV5-1 and J usage is TRBJ2-5; D is undetermined. Trimming shortened V by 3 bases and J by 2 bases, and 8 bases separated the two germline ends. The CDR3 is 13 residues long. CDR1 SGHRS and CDR2 YFSETQ come from the germline V gene. Here the CDR3 DNA reads TGCGCCAGCAGCTCTTTGGAACAAGAGACCCAGTACTTC. It codes for CASSSLEQETQYF.

The rearrangement links TRBV2 to TRBJ2-1; TRBD1 is a possible D gene (5 bases). Per germline, CDR1 SNHLY and CDR2 FYNNEI. The CDR3 consists of 14 residues. V lost 7 bases and J lost 4, with 14 bases in between. CDR3 sequence: CASNRPLRYNEQFF. The CDR3 DNA is TGTGCCAGCAACAGGCCCCTGAGGTACAATGAGCAGTTCTTC.

The chain recombines TRBV28 with TRBJ2-1; 10 bases match TRBD2. From germline, CDR1 is MDHEN and CDR2 SYDVKM. V was clipped by 6 bases and J by 5 bases; unmatched bases: 7. The CDR3 sequence is 15 residues long. The CDR3 spells CASRSSGRVHNEQFF. The CDR3 DNA follows: TGTGCCAGCAGATCGAGCGGGAGGGTCCACAATGAGCAGTTCTTC. Looking up the rest from reference TRBV28 and TRBJ2-1 gives the full variable domain: DVKVTQSSRYLVKRTGEKVFLECVQDMDHENMFWYRQDPGLGLRLIYFSYDVKMKEKGDIPEGYSVSREKKERFSLILESASTNQTSMYLCASRSSGRVHNEQFFGPGTRLTVL.

This chain connects TRBV28 to TRBJ1-1; D call uncertain. Trimming took off 1 base at V and 0 bases at J, with 9 bases between the two ends. There are 15 residues in the CDR3. Germline V gene data show CDR1 as MDHEN and CDR2 as SYDVKM. The CDR3 protein is CASSLLGSLNTEAFF. DNA of the CDR3: TGTGCCAGCAGTTTATTAGGCAGCCTGAACACTGAAGCTTTCTTT.

The V call is TRBV18, the J call TRBJ2-1; unclear D gene. The V and J ends lost 6 bases and 6 bases respectively, with 15 bases between them. The CDR3 extends over 14 amino acids. Germline assignment: CDR1 KGHSH and CDR2 LQKENI. CDR3 sequence: CASSSSPELNEQFF. CDR3 DNA sequence: TGTGCCAGCTCTTCTTCACCCGAACTCAATGAGCAGTTCTTC.

The chain recombines TRBV7-2 with TRBJ2-1; D is ambiguous. Per the germline V gene, CDR1 is SGHTA and CDR2 is FQGNSA. Trimming left V 1 base short and J 5 bases short, with 15 bases between. This CDR3 is built from 16 residues. DNA for the CDR3: TGTGCCAGCAGCTTAGTAATTGGCTTCCGAGACAATGAGCAGTTCTTC. This encodes CASSLVIGFRDNEQFF.

The rearrangement uses TRBV5-1 and TRBJ2-3; no firm D call. The germline V and J ends were trimmed by 2 bases and 6 bases, with 7 bases remaining between them. CDR1 and CDR2 from the germline V gene are SGHRS and YFSETQ. This CDR3 comprises 12 residues. The CDR3 bases are TGCGCCAGCAGCTTAGGGCAGGATACGCAGTATTTT. Its protein is CASSLGQDTQYF.

The chain joins TRBV19 to TRBJ1-5; D not certain. The CDR3 is 13 residues long. Per the germline V gene, CDR1 is LNHDA and CDR2 is SQIVND (reference sequence). With 7 bases removed from V and 4 bases from J, the gap between germline ends came to 11 bases. CDR3: CASTSSANQPQHF. As DNA, the CDR3 is TGTGCCAGTACCTCCAGCGCTAATCAGCCCCAGCATTTT. The whole variable domain, remainder taken from reference TRBV19 and TRBJ1-5, is DGGITQSPKYLFRKEGQNVTLSCEQNLNHDAMYWYRQDPGQGLRLIYYSQIVNDFQKGDIAEGYSVSREKKESFPLTVTSAQKNPTAFYLCASTSSANQPQHFGDGTRLSIL.

The rearrangement joins TRBV6-4 to TRBJ2-1; D is uncertain. Trimming shortened V by 4 bases and J by 9 bases, and 13 bases separated the two germline ends. This CDR3 comprises 13 residues. CDR1 is MRHNA and CDR2 is SNTAGT in the germline V gene. The CDR3 reads CASSASEPSEQFF. CDR3 DNA sequence: TGTGCCAGCAGTGCCTCAGAGCCCAGTGAGCAGTTCTTC.

The chain has TRBV2 and TRBJ1-5; D gene uncertain. The V end was cut by 2 bases, the J end by 5 bases, with 7 bases between. The CDR3 is made up of 13 amino acids. Looked up from germline, CDR1 is SNHLY and CDR2 is FYNNEI. CDR3 in DNA: TGTGCCAGCAGTGAACCGGGGTATCAGCCCCAGCATTTT. This translates into CASSEPGYQPQHF.

This clone was counted a few times. The CDR3 loop is CAISSRTSGSDNEQFF. Written as DNA, the CDR3 is TGTGCCATCAGTTCCCGGACTAGCGGGAGCGACAATGAGCAGTTCTTC. The J gene is TRBJ2-1, the V gene TRBV10-3, with 13 bases fitting TRBD2. Unmatched junction bases numbered 6, after V lost 5 bases and J lost 5 bases. Germline lookup yields CDR1 ENHRY and CDR2 SYGVKD. The length of the CDR3 is 16 residues.

This chain connects TRBV14 to TRBJ1-5; D not resolved. CDR1 is SGHDN and CDR2 is FVKESK in the germline V gene. The V end was cut by 0 bases, the J end by 4 bases, with 4 bases between. The CDR3 has 13 residues. CDR3 bases: TGTGCCAGCAGCCAAGAGCCTAATCAGCCCCAGCATTTT. This gives the protein CASSQEPNQPQHF.

This sequence joins TRBV5-1 and TRBJ2-1; 14 bases fit TRBD2. V gave up 0 bases and J gave up 8 bases; unmatched junction bases: 7. Germline-derived CDR1 and CDR2 are SGHRS and YFSETQ. The CDR3 is 17 residues long. The chain's CDR3 is CASSLAKGLAGVYEQFF. The CDR3 nucleotides are TGCGCCAGCAGCTTGGCCAAGGGACTAGCGGGAGTATATGAGCAGTTCTTC.

The CDR3 reads CASSMTGGIAGELFF. The CDR3 DNA sequence: TGTGCCAGCAGCATGACAGGGGGCATCGCTGGGGAGCTGTTTTTT. J is TRBJ2-2 and V is TRBV11-1; 10 bases fit TRBD1. The CDR3 covers 15 residues. Germline V gene data show CDR1 as SGHAT and CDR2 as FQDESV (reference sequence). The V segment lost 5 bases and the J segment 8 bases; nucleotides outside the gene matches: 8.